This T cell receptor beta chain was sequenced for a study of T cell responses to AZD1222 COVID-19 vaccine. About this clone: No antigen is known for it.

Study outcomes and limitations: At 160-218 and 743-854, vaccine-associated CD4 TCRs were dominant, and they spanned spike.

Generated by immunoSEQ multiplex PCR, the TCRdb table keeps only in-frame clones and is missing some. The profile shows 90,000 to 150,000 clones, 88% of them singletons. Germline lookup yields CDR1 LNHDA and CDR2 SQIVND (reference sequence). The V end lost 6 bases, the J end lost 3 bases, and 14 bases lay between the germline ends. The CDR3 consists of 15 residues. The chain uses TRBV19 and TRBJ1-4; D possibly corresponds to TRBD1 (6 bases). This clonotype was obtained from an adult in good health. The specimen comprised peripheral blood, sampled on day 0 of AZD1222 vaccination. CDR3 amino acids: CASRGPGAPNEKLFF. In nucleotides, the CDR3 is TGTGCCAGTAGGGGCCCGGGGGCTCCTAATGAAAAACTGTTTTTT.